Below, 10 T cell receptor beta chains from the same sample are listed, as sequenced in a study of T cell responses to AZD1222 COVID-19 vaccine. Clones were sequenced by immunoSEQ multiplex PCR, and TCRdb holds only the in-frame ones, with some missing. The sample carries tens of thousands of clones, about nine tenths recorded once. This specimen consisted of peripheral blood, obtained on day 0 of AZD1222 vaccination. The source is an adult in good health.

This rearrangement joins TRBV3-1 (or the pseudogene TRBV3-2) to TRBJ1-4; D may be TRBD1 (5 bases). The CDR3 is 15 amino acids. Trimming stripped 4 bases from V and 7 bases from J, with 16 bases between. Germline V gene sequence: CDR1 LGHDT, CDR2 YNNKEL (reference sequence). In nucleotides, the CDR3 is TGTGCCAGCAGCCGTCTGGGGCGCGGTAGTGAAAAACTGTTTTTT. Amino acids: CASSRLGRGSEKLFF.

This clone was counted once. For the CDR3, the DNA is TGTGCCAGCAGGGCACAGATCACATCCTACGAGCAGTACTTC. This encodes CASRAQITSYEQYF. The rearrangement uses TRBV27 and TRBJ2-7; D not certain. CDR1 MNHEY and CDR2 SMNVEV come from the germline V gene (reference sequence). This CDR3 contains 14 residues. V shed 6 bases and J shed 1 base, with 13 bases lying between them.

The V and J genes are TRBV30 and TRBJ2-5; D gene ambiguous. The V end lost 1 base, the J end lost 5 bases, and 11 bases lay between the germline ends. Germline V gives CDR1 GTSNPN, CDR2 SVGIG (reference sequence). The CDR3 runs to 13 residues. The CDR3, as DNA: TGTGCCTGGAGTGCCTCCATGAGGGAGACCCAGTACTTC. It encodes CAWSASMRETQYF.

V gene TRBV7-2 combines with J gene TRBJ1-1; D call uncertain. Trimming took 3 bases from V and 0 from J, leaving 11 bases between them. CDR1 is SGHTA and CDR2 is FQGNSA in the germline V gene. There are 15 residues in the CDR3. CDR3 loop: CASSFFRTVNTEAFF. CDR3 nucleotides: TGTGCCAGCAGCTTCTTTAGGACGGTGAACACTGAAGCTTTCTTT.

The chain couples TRBV28 to TRBJ1-5; 9 nucleotides agree with TRBD1. The germline V gene encodes CDR1 MDHEN and CDR2 SYDVKM. CDR3 length: 14 residues. V was clipped by 4 bases and J by 5 bases; unmatched bases: 3. The CDR3 spells CASSWTGAYQPQHF. The CDR3 DNA reads as TGTGCCAGCAGTTGGACAGGGGCCTATCAGCCCCAGCATTTT.

This sequence joins TRBV7-3 and TRBJ2-2; 8 bases align to TRBD2. The length of the CDR3 is 16 residues. CDR1 is SGHTA and CDR2 is FQGTGA in the germline V gene. J lost 4 bases, V lost 5 bases, and 9 bases had no gene match. CDR3 loop: CASSVGLAGVTGELFF. CDR3 nucleotides: TGTGCCAGCAGCGTTGGGCTAGCGGGCGTCACCGGGGAGCTGTTTTTT. Using reference TRBV7-3 and TRBJ2-2 for the parts outside the CDR3, the full variable domain is GAGVSQTPSNKVTEKGKYVELRCDPISGHTALYWYRQSLGQGPEFLIYFQGTGAADDSGLPNDRFFAVRPEGSVSTLKIQRTERGDSAVYLCASSVGLAGVTGELFFGEGSRLTVL.

The V call is TRBV4-1, the J call TRBJ1-1, with TRBD1 as a possible D gene (5 bases). From germline, CDR1 is MGHRA and CDR2 YSYEKL. Trimming removed 4 bases from V and 4 bases from J, with 22 bases in between. This CDR3 has 17 amino acids. The CDR3 protein is CASSLIDRAEMGTEAFF. Here the CDR3 DNA reads TGCGCCAGCAGCCTAATAGACAGAGCCGAGATGGGCACTGAAGCTTTCTTT.

V usage is TRBV19 and J usage is TRBJ2-3; 8 nucleotides agree with TRBD2. V gave up 3 bases and J gave up 3 bases; unmatched junction bases: 11. Per germline, CDR1 LNHDA and CDR2 SQIVND (reference sequence). The CDR3 is made up of 17 amino acids. CDR3 in amino acids: CASSIPPRGGGTDTQYF. DNA of the CDR3: TGTGCCAGTAGTATCCCCCCCCGGGGGGGTGGGACAGATACGCAGTATTTT.

The V call is TRBV7-8, the J call TRBJ2-1; 11 bases map to TRBD1. The CDR3 consists of 17 residues. V lost 1 base, J lost 4 bases, and 6 bases stayed unmatched. Germline loops: CDR1 SGHVS, CDR2 FQNEAQ. Here the CDR3 DNA reads TGTGCCAGCAGCTTAGAGGGCGGGACAGGGGGGTACAATGAGCAGTTCTTC. Its protein is CASSLEGGTGGYNEQFF.

The chain employs TRBV30 and TRBJ1-2; unclear D gene. The V and J ends lost 1 base and 5 bases respectively, with 14 bases between them. This CDR3 contains 14 residues. Germline V lookup: CDR1 GTSNPN, CDR2 SVGIG (reference sequence). CDR3 amino acids: CAWSARNTWYGYTF. Written as DNA, the CDR3 is TGTGCCTGGAGTGCGCGGAATACCTGGTATGGCTACACCTTC.